The TCR beta chain under discussion was sequenced for a study of blood T cell repertoires in COVID-19. Study context: Some COVID-19 samples were acute and others convalescent; all came from the United States, Italy and Spain.

Assay: immunoSEQ multiplex PCR; the TCRdb copy retains only in-frame clones and omits some. Among around 87,000 clones listed, more than 65% were seen once. The CDR3 sequence is 16 residues long. Germline-derived CDR1 and CDR2 are KGHSH and LQKENI. The ends were cut back, 3 bases at V and 0 bases at J, with 12 bases in the middle. This clonotype was sampled from a human donor in a cohort sampled during active COVID-19. The rearrangement uses TRBV18 and TRBJ1-3; D uncertain. The sample comprised peripheral blood. CDR3 sequence (DNA): TGTGCCAGCTCACCCGACTTATCGAGCTCTGGAAACACCATATATTTT. The encoded protein is CASSPDLSSSGNTIYF.